These T cell receptor beta chains were read from a single sample in a study of blood T cell repertoires in COVID-19. Repertoires were generated with immunoSEQ multiplex PCR, while TCRdb's copy carries only in-frame clones and drops some. The repertoire includes approximately 240,000 clones, 80% to 95% of them detected once, and more than 0.65% sits in the top ten. Sequencing was done on a sample of peripheral blood. These receptors all come from a man aged 25-45 years with COVID-19, enrolled during active disease. Each CDR3 is given with its conserved first and last residue. D genes are given only for firm matches. The size field is filled for only some rows; it gives once, few, many or a size class.

V	D	J	size	DNA	CDR3
TRBV7-3	.	TRBJ1-1	.	TGTGCCAGCAGCTTAAGCCCGGTGAACACTGAAGCTTTCTTT	CASSLSPVNTEAFF
TRBV7-9	.	TRBJ1-6	.	TGTGCCAGCAGCCCCCACCAGGGAAATTCACCCCTCCACTTT	CASSPHQGNSPLHF
TRBV19	.	TRBJ1-2	.	TGTGCCAGTAGTACCTACAGAGCTAACTATGGCTACACCTTC	CASSTYRANYGYTF
TRBV12-3/TRBV12-4	TRBD1	TRBJ1-2	.	TGTGCCAGCAGTCCCAGGGGGGCCTGGGGCTACACCTTC	CASSPRGAWGYTF
TRBV4-1	TRBD1	TRBJ2-7	.	TGCGCCAGCAGCTCCCTACGACAACAGGGGGCTCTGTACGAGCAGTACTTC	CASSSLRQQGALYEQYF
TRBV3-1/TRBV3-2	.	TRBJ1-6	.	TGTGCCAGCAGCCTCGGGTCCTCAAATTCACCCCTCCACTTT	CASSLGSSNSPLHF
TRBV5-5	.	TRBJ1-5	.	TGTGCCAGCAGCCCCGCCGGAGGGCGGAGGCCCCAGCATTTT	CASSPAGGRRPQHF
TRBV18	.	TRBJ1-2	once	TGTGCCAGCTCACCGAACCCGAATGAAGGGGTTTACCATGGCTACACCTTC	CASSPNPNEGVYHGYTF
TRBV29-1	TRBD1	TRBJ1-2	.	TGCAGCGTTGAAGAAGGACAGGGCCTTAACTATGGCTACACCTTC	CSVEEGQGLNYGYTF
TRBV2	TRBD2	TRBJ2-1	.	TGTGCCAGCAGTGGAGCGGGGGCCGTAAATCTCTACAATGAGCAGTTCTTC	CASSGAGAVNLYNEQFF
TRBV5-1	TRBD2	TRBJ2-5	.	TGCGCCAGCAGCACGGGACTAGCGTTGAGGGAGACCCAGTACTTC	CASSTGLALRETQYF
TRBV7-7	TRBD2	TRBJ2-1	.	TGTGCCAGCAGCTCCTCCCTGGCGGGGGACTACAATGAGCAGTTCTTC	CASSSSLAGDYNEQFF
TRBV3-1/TRBV3-2	TRBD1	TRBJ1-2	.	TGTGCCAGCAGCCTGCGGACAGGTGCATATGGCTACACCTTC	CASSLRTGAYGYTF
TRBV5-4	TRBD1	TRBJ2-4	.	TGTGCCAGCAGCCTAACAGGGGATCTCCTAGCCAAAAACATTCAGTACTTC	CASSLTGDLLAKNIQYF
TRBV7-9	.	TRBJ2-5	.	TGTGCCAGCAGCTTGGGCCGGACCGGGGGGACCCAGTACTTC	CASSLGRTGGTQYF
TRBV18	.	TRBJ2-5	.	TGTGCCAGCTCTTTTAACGGGGTCAGCCAAGAGACCCAGTACTTC	CASSFNGVSQETQYF
TRBV5-5	.	TRBJ1-4	once	TGTGCCAGCAGCTCGAGGGGGACTAATGAAAAACTGTTTTTT	CASSSRGTNEKLFF
TRBV30	.	TRBJ1-6	.	TGTGCCTGGAGCCGGTGGTCACGACAGTCTACAACCTCCTATAATTCACCCCTCCACTTT	CAWSRWSRQSTTSYNSPLHF
TRBV5-1	.	TRBJ1-1	.	TGCGCCAGCAGCTTAGACAGGTTGAACACTGAAGCTTTCTTT	CASSLDRLNTEAFF
TRBV13	TRBD1	TRBJ1-2	.	TGTGCCAGCAGCTTCAGGGGGCCCAACTATGGCTACACCTTC	CASSFRGPNYGYTF
TRBV6-2/TRBV6-3	.	TRBJ1-2	.	TGTGCCAGCAGTTACGGGTGGGCCTATGGCTACACCTTC	CASSYGWAYGYTF
TRBV7-4	TRBD1	TRBJ2-2	few	TGTGCCAGCTCCTTATCCCCAGGGGGCGCCGACACCGGGGAGCTGTTTTTT	CASSLSPGGADTGELFF
TRBV5-6	.	TRBJ1-2	once	TGTGCCAGCAGCTTAGTACCCGGGACTACTAACTATGGCTACACCTTC	CASSLVPGTTNYGYTF
TRBV5-1	TRBD1	TRBJ1-1	.	TGCGCCAGCAGCGACCAGGGGGCGCCCACTGAAGCTTTCTTT	CASSDQGAPTEAFF
TRBV18	TRBD1	TRBJ1-6	once	TGTGCCAGCTCAGGGGACAGGGGGATAAATTCACCCCTCCACTTT	CASSGDRGINSPLHF
TRBV6-5	.	TRBJ2-5	.	TGTGCCAGCAGTTATAATACTGCAGGGTGGGAGACCCAGTACTTC	CASSYNTAGWETQYF
TRBV2	.	TRBJ2-2	.	TGTGCCAGCTTCTCCCTACGTGCCGGGGAGCTGTTTTTT	CASFSLRAGELFF
TRBV4-2	.	TRBJ2-7	.	TGTGCCAGCAGCCAAGATGAGCGAGGGCCCTACGAGCAGTACTTC	CASSQDERGPYEQYF
TRBV19	.	TRBJ1-6	.	TGTGCCAGTAGTACGGGACATATTAATTCACCCCTCCACTTT	CASSTGHINSPLHF
TRBV3-1/TRBV3-2	TRBD2	TRBJ2-1	.	TGTGCCAGCAGCCAAGAGTGGGCTAAGCGGGGGGACTACAATGAGCAGTTCTTC	CASSQEWAKRGDYNEQFF
TRBV18	.	TRBJ1-4	few	TGTGCCAGCTCAGTCCGGGACAAAGAAAAACTGTTTTTT	CASSVRDKEKLFF
TRBV30	.	TRBJ1-2	.	TGTGCCTGGAGTGTATACGCGGCAGCTAACTATGGCTACACCTTC	CAWSVYAAANYGYTF
TRBV12-3/TRBV12-4	TRBD1	TRBJ1-5	.	TGTGCCAGCAGCCGGACAGGGCAGCCCCAGCATTTT	CASSRTGQPQHF
TRBV4-1	.	TRBJ2-1	.	TGCGCCAGCAGCCAAGATCTAAGAACGCAGACCGTCGCGGGCTACAATGAGCAGTTCTTC	CASSQDLRTQTVAGYNEQFF
TRBV13	.	TRBJ1-6	once	TGTGCCAGCAGCTCCGGGGGAGGGGGGAAAAATTCACCCCTCCACTTT	CASSSGGGGKNSPLHF
TRBV2	.	TRBJ1-3	.	TGTGCCAGCACTCCCTCGGGGGGGGGTGCTGGAAACACCATATATTTT	CASTPSGGGAGNTIYF
TRBV4-1	.	TRBJ1-1	.	TGCGCCAGCAGCCCCATGGGCAGCTTGAACACTGAAGCTTTCTTT	CASSPMGSLNTEAFF
TRBV29-1	.	TRBJ1-1	.	TGCAGCGTTGACCTGGGGAGAACTGAAGCTTTCTTT	CSVDLGRTEAFF
TRBV19	.	TRBJ1-6	.	TGTGCCAGTAGTATAGTAGGAGGGCCTGATTCACCCCTCCACTTT	CASSIVGGPDSPLHF
TRBV12-3/TRBV12-4	TRBD1	TRBJ1-2	.	TGTGCCAGCAGTCCAGGACAGGCTGGTGGCTACACCTTC	CASSPGQAGGYTF
TRBV5-1	.	TRBJ1-6	.	TGCGCCAGCAGCTCACAACCGGGACAAATCAATTCACCCCTCCACTTT	CASSSQPGQINSPLHF
TRBV12-3/TRBV12-4	.	TRBJ1-2	once	TGTGCCAGCAGTCACGGACAGAGCTATGGCTACACCTTC	CASSHGQSYGYTF
TRBV11-2	.	TRBJ1-3	.	TGTGCCAGCACTACCGAAGGGAGGGGCGCGTTTGGAAACACCATATATTTT	CASTTEGRGAFGNTIYF
TRBV7-3	TRBD2	TRBJ2-2	.	TGTGCCAGCAGCCTCCTCCCCCTGCTTAGCGGGGGGGTCACCGGGGAGCTGTTTTTT	CASSLLPLLSGGVTGELFF
TRBV18	TRBD1	TRBJ2-7	.	TGTGCCAGCTCACCAAGCTTGAGACCCGACAGGGGTTCCCCCTACGAGCAGTACTTC	CASSPSLRPDRGSPYEQYF
TRBV6-4	.	TRBJ1-2	few	TGTGCCAGCAGTTCAGCGACGGAGGGCGATGGCTACACCTTC	CASSSATEGDGYTF
TRBV27	.	TRBJ1-6	few	TGTGCCAGCAGTACGTTTCAGGGGTGGCCCTATAATTCACCCCTCCACTTT	CASSTFQGWPYNSPLHF